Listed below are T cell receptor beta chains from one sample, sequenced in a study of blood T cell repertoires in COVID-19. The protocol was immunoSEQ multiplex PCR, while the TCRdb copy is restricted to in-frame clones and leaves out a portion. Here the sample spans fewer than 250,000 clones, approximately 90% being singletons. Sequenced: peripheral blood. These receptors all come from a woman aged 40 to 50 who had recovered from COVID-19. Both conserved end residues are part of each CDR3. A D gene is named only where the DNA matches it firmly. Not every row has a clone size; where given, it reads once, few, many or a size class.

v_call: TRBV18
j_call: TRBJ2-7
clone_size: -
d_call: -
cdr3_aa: CASSLEFYEQYF
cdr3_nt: TGTGCCAGCTCACTAGAATTCTACGAGCAGTACTTC

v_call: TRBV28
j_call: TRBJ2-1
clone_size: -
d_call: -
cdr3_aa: CASRTTGEQFF
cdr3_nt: TGTGCCAGCAGGACTACAGGGGAGCAGTTCTTC

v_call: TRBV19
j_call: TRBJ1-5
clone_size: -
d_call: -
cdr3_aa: CASSILGGNQPQHF
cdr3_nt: TGTGCCAGTAGTATACTGGGAGGCAATCAGCCCCAGCATTTT

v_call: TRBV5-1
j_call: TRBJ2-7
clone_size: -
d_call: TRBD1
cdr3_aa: CASSLKQGAQDEQYF
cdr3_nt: TGCGCCAGCAGCTTGAAACAGGGGGCGCAGGACGAGCAGTACTTC

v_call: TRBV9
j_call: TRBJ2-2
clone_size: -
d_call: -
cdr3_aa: CASSVAPVGGPPGNGELFF
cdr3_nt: TGTGCCAGCAGCGTAGCCCCGGTCGGAGGCCCCCCGGGCAACGGGGAGCTGTTTTTT

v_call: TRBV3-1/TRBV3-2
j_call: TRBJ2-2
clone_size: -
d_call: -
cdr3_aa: CASSQGLPGELFF
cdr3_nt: TGTGCCAGCAGCCAGGGACTCCCCGGGGAGCTGTTTTTT

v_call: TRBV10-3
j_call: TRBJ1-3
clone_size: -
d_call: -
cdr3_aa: CATSDSTSSGNTIYF
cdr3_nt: TGTGCCACCTCGGACAGCACAAGCTCTGGAAACACCATATATTTT

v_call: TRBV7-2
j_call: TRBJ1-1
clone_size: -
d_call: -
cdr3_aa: CASSQGLGVNTEAFF
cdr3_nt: TGTGCCAGCAGCCAGGGCTTAGGGGTTAACACTGAAGCTTTCTTT

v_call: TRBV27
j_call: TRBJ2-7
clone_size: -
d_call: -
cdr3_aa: CASSFSRSHEQYF
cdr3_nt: TGTGCCAGCAGTTTCTCTAGATCCCACGAGCAGTACTTC

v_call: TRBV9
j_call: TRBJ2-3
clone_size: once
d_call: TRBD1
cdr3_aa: CASSEGQGKGADTQYF
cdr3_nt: TGTGCCAGCAGCGAAGGACAGGGGAAAGGAGCAGATACGCAGTATTTT

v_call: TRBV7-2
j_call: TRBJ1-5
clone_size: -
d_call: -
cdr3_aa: CASSSQEGQPQHF
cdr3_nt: TGTGCCAGCAGCTCCCAGGAGGGTCAGCCCCAGCATTTT

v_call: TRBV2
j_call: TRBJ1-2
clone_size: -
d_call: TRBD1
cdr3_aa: CASTDSGTGDGYTF
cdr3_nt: TGTGCCAGCACAGATTCGGGGACAGGGGACGGCTACACCTTC

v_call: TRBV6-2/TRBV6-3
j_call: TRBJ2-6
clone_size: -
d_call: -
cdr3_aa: CASSSLLRYSGANVLTF
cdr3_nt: TGTGCCAGCAGTTCGTTATTACGGTACTCTGGGGCCAACGTCCTGACTTTC

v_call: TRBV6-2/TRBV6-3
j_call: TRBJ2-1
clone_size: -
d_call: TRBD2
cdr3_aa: CASSSGLAGGLSYNEQFF
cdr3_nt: TGTGCCAGCAGCAGTGGACTAGCGGGAGGCCTCTCCTACAATGAGCAGTTCTTC

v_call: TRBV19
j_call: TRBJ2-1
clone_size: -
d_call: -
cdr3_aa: CASSPDRRLFF
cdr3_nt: TGTGCCAGTAGCCCCGACAGGCGGCTGTTCTTC

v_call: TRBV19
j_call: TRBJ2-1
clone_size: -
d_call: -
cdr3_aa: CASSIRVRSYNEQFF
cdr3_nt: TGTGCCAGTAGTATTCGCGTGCGCTCCTACAATGAGCAGTTCTTC

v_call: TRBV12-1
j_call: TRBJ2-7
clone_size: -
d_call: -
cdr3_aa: CASSPTGVHEQYF
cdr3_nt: TGTGCCAGCAGTCCCACAGGGGTCCACGAGCAGTACTTC

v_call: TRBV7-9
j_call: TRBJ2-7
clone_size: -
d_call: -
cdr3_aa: CASSLENRVTYEQYF
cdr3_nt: TGTGCCAGCAGCTTAGAAAATCGGGTAACCTACGAGCAGTACTTC

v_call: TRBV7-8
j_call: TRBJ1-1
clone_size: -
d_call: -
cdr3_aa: CASSPVRDTEAFF
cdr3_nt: TGTGCCAGCAGCCCGGTGCGGGACACTGAAGCTTTCTTT

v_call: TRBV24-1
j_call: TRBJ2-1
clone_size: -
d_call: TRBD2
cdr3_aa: CATSDRGLAGNNEQFF
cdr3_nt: TGTGCCACCAGTGACCGCGGACTAGCGGGGAACAATGAGCAGTTCTTC

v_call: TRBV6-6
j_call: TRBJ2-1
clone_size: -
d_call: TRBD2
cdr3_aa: CASSYSKRGAKNEQFF
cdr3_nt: TGTGCCAGCAGTTACTCGAAGCGGGGGGCGAAAAATGAGCAGTTCTTC

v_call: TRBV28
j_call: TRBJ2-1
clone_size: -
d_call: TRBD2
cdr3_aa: CASTPAGTSGYNEQFF
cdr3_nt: TGTGCCAGCACTCCGGCCGGGACTAGCGGCTACAATGAGCAGTTCTTC

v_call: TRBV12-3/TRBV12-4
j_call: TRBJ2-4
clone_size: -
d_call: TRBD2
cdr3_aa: CASSQSGRAYNF
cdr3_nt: TGTGCCAGCAGCCAGAGCGGGAGGGCCTATAACTTC

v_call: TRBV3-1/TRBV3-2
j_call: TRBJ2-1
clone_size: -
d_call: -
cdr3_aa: CASSQGIQVGRYNEQFF
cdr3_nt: TGTGCCAGCAGCCAAGGCATACAGGTCGGTCGGTACAATGAGCAGTTCTTC

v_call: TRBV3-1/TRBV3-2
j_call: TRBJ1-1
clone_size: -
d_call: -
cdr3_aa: CASSSADSDREAFF
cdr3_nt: TGTGCCAGCAGCTCTGCAGACTCTGACAGAGAAGCTTTCTTT

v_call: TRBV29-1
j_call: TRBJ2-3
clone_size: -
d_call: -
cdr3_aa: CSVVGSSFTDTQYF
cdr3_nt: TGCAGCGTTGTAGGGAGTAGCTTCACAGATACGCAGTATTTT

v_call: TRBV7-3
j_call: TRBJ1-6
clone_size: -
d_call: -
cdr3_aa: CASSLTGSSYNSPLHF
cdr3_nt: TGTGCCAGCAGCTTAACAGGGAGCTCCTATAATTCACCCCTCCACTTT

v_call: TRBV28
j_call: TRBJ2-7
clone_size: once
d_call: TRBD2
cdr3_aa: CASRDSGSSYEQYF
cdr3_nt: TGTGCCAGCCGCGATAGCGGGAGTTCCTACGAGCAGTACTTC

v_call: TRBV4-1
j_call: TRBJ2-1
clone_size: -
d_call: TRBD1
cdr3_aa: CASSHQGQGPDTYNEQFF
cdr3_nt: TGCGCCAGCAGCCACCAGGGACAGGGACCAGACACCTACAATGAGCAGTTCTTC

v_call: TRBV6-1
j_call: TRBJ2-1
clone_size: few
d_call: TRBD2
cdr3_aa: CASSELRGAEFF
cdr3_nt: TGTGCCAGCAGTGAATTGCGGGGGGCAGAGTTCTTC

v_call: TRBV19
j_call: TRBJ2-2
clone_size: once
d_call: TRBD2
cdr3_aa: CASSGLAGANTGELFF
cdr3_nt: TGTGCCAGTAGTGGGCTAGCGGGAGCTAACACCGGGGAGCTGTTTTTT

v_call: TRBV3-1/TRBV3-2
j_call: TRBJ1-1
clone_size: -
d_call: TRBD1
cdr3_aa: CASSRRDRKNTEAFF
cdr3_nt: TGTGCCAGCAGCAGAAGGGACAGAAAGAACACTGAAGCTTTCTTT

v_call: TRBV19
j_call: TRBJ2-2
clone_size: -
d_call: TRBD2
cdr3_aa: CASQKIAGGPRGELFF
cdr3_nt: TGTGCCAGTCAAAAAATAGCGGGAGGGCCTCGAGGGGAGCTGTTTTTT

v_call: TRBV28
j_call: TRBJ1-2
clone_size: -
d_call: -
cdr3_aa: CASSQDSNYGYTF
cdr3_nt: TGTGCCAGCAGCCAAGACAGTAACTATGGCTACACCTTC

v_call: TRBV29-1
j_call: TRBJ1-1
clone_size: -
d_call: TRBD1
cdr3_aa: CSAAGGRDTEAFF
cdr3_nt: TGCAGCGCAGCAGGGGGCCGGGACACTGAAGCTTTCTTT